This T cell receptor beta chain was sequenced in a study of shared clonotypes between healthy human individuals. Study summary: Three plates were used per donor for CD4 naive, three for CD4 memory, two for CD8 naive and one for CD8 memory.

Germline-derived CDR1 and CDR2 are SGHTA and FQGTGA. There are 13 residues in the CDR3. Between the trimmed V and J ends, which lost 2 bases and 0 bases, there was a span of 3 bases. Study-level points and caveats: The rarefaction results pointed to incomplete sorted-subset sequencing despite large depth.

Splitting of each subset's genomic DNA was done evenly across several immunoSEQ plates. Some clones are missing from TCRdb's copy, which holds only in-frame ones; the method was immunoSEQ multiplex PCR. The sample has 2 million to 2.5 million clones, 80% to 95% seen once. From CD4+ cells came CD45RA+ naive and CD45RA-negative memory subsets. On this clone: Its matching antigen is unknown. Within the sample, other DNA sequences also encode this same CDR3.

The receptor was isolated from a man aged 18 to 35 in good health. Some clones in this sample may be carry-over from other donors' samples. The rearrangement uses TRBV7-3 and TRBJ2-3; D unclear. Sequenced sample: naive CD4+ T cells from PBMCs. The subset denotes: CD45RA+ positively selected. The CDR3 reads CASSLYSTDTQYF. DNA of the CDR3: TGTGCCAGCAGCTTATACAGCACAGATACGCAGTATTTT. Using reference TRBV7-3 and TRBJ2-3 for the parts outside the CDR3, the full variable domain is GAGVSQTPSNKVTEKGKYVELRCDPISGHTALYWYRQSLGQGPEFLIYFQGTGAADDSGLPNDRFFAVRPEGSVSTLKIQRTERGDSAVYLCASSLYSTDTQYFGPGTRLTVL.